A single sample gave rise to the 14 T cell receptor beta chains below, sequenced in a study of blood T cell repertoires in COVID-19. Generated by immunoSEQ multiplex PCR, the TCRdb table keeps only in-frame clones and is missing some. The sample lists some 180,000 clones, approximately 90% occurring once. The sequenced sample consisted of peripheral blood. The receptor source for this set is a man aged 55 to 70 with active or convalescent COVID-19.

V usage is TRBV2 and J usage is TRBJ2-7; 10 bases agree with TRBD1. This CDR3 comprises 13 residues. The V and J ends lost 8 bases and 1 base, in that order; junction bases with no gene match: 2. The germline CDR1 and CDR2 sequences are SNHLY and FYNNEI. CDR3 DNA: TGTGCCAGCCTGGACAGGGGGTCCTACGAGCAGTACTTC. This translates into CASLDRGSYEQYF.

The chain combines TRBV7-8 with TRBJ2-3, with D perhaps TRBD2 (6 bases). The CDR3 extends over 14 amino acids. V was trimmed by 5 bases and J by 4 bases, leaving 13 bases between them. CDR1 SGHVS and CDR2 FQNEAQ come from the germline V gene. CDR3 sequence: CASSPRRVADTQYF. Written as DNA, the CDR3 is TGTGCCAGCAGCCCGAGGAGGGTTGCAGATACGCAGTATTTT. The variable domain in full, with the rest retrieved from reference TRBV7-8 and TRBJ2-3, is GAGVSQSPRYKVAKRGQDVALRCDPISGHVSLFWYQQALGQGPEFLTYFQNEAQLDKSGLPSDRFFAERPEGSVSTLKIQRTQQEDSAVYLCASSPRRVADTQYFGPGTRLTVL.

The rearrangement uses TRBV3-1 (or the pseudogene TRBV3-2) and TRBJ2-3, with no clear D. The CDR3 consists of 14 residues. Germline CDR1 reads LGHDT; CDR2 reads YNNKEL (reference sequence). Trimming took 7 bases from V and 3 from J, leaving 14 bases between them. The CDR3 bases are TGTGCCAGCACCTACGGCCGACTTACAGATACGCAGTATTTT. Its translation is CASTYGRLTDTQYF.

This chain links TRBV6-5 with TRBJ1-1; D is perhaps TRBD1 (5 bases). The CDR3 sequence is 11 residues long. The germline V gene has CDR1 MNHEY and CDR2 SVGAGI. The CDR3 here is CGTWRGTEAFF. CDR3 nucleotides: TGTGGGACCTGGAGGGGCACTGAAGCTTTCTTT.

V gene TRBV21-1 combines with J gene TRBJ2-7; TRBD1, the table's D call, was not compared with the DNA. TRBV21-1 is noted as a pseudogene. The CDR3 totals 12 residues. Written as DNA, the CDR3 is TGTGCCAGCATCAGGGTCCTATACGAGCAGTACTTC. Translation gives CASIRVLYEQYF.

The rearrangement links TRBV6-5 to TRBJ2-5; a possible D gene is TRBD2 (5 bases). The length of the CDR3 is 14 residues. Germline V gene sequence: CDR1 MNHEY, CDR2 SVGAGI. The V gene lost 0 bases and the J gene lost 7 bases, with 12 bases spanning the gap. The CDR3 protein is CASSYSRPEGTQYF. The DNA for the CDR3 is TGTGCCAGCAGTTACTCACGCCCCGAGGGGACCCAGTACTTC.

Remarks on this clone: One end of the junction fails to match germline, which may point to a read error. The CDR3 region has the DNA TGTTCCACCAGTGACCCGGGGGGCCCTTCCACAGATACGCAGTATTTT. This gives the protein CSTSDPGGPSTDTQYF. The chain joins TRBV24-1 to TRBJ2-3; the D gene is possibly TRBD2 (7 bases). CDR3 length: 16 residues. Germline loops: CDR1 KGHDR, CDR2 SFDVKD.

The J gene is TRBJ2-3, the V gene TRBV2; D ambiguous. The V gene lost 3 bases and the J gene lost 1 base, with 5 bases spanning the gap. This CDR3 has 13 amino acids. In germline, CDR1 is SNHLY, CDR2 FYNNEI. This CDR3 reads CASSDQGTDTQYF. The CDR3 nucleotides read TGTGCCAGCAGTGACCAGGGCACAGATACGCAGTATTTT.

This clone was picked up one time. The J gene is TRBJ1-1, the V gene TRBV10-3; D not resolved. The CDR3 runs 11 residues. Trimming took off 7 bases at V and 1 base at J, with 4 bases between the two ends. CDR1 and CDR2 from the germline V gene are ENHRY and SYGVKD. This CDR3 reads CAIMANTEAFF. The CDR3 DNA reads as TGTGCCATCATGGCGAACACTGAAGCTTTCTTT.

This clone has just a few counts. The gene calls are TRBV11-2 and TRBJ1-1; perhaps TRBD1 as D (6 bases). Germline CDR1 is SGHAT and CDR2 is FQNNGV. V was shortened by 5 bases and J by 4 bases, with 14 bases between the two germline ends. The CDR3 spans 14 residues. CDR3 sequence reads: CASSPGTGFTEAFF. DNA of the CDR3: TGTGCCAGCAGCCCGGGAACAGGGTTCACTGAAGCTTTCTTT. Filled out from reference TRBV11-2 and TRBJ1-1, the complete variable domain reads EAGVAQSPRYKIIEKRQSVAFWCNPISGHATLYWYQQILGQGPKLLIQFQNNGVVDDSQLPKDRFSAERLKGVDSTLKIQPAKLEDSAVYLCASSPGTGFTEAFFGQGTRLTVV.

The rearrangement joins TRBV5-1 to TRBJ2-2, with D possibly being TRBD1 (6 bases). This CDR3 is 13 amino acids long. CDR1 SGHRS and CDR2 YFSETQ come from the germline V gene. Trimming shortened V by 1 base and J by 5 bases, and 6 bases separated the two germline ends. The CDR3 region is CASSLTGTGELFF. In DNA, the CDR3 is TGCGCCAGCAGCTTGACAGGGACCGGGGAGCTGTTTTTT.

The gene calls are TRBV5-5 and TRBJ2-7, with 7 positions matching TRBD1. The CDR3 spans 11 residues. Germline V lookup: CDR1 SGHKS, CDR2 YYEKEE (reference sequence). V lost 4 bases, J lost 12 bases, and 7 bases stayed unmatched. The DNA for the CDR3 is TGTGCCAGCAGCCGGGACAGTATTCGGTACTTC. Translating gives CASSRDSIRYF.

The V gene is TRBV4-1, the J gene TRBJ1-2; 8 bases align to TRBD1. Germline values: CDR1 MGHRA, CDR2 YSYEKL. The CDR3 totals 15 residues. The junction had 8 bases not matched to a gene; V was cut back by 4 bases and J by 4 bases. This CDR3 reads CASSLSSGGGYGYTF. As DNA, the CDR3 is TGCGCCAGCAGCCTCTCTTCAGGGGGCGGCTATGGCTACACCTTC.

The CDR3: CASSLGDGGQETQYF. CDR3 bases: TGTGCCAGCAGCTTGGGTGACGGGGGCCAAGAGACCCAGTACTTC. The chain carries TRBV5-4 and TRBJ2-5, with D maybe TRBD2 (6 bases). This CDR3 is 15 amino acids long. Trimming took 0 bases from V and 1 from J, leaving 10 bases between them. Germline assignment: CDR1 SGHNT and CDR2 YYREEE (reference sequence).